The 15 T cell receptor beta chains in this list originate from one sample, sequenced in a study of T cells in Graves' hyperthyroidism and ophthalmopathy. What was amplified from RNA transcripts were TCR beta CDR3 regions. A set of HTBI primers served as the primers for a first-round RT-PCR of the TCR CDR3. TCRdb re-derived calls from the multiplex PCR reads in MiXCR, one entry per CDR3 protein. The data show approximately 400,000 distinct CDR3 sequences, 13% seen once. Sequencing was done on a sample of blood. The receptors stem from a young man with Graves' hyperthyroidism that later progressed to Graves' ophthalmopathy.

This clonotype occurred once. A much larger clone differs by one base, so this may be a read error. Since no conserved phenylalanine or tryptophan closes the CDR3, a read error is the likely cause. The chain recombines TRBV20-1 with TRBJ2-1; no firm D call. Germline V CDR1 and CDR2: DFQATT, SNEGSKA (reference sequence). The V gene lost 0 bases and the J gene lost 0 bases, with 12 bases spanning the gap. This CDR3 region has 16 residues. DNA for the CDR3: TGCAGTGCTAGAGATCGAAGGGTTAGCTCCTACAATGAGCAGTTCGTC. Translating gives CSARDRRVSSYNEQFV.

The table lists this clonotype with many counts. The V call is TRBV2, the J call TRBJ2-7; 8 nucleotides agree with TRBD2. With V trimmed by 7 bases and J by 3 bases, 5 bases remained unmatched. Germline CDR1 SNHLY, CDR2 FYNNEI. The CDR3 sequence is 13 residues long. The CDR3 DNA reads TGTGCCAGCATGGAAGCGGGGGACTACGAGCAGTACTTC. It codes for CASMEAGDYEQYF.

Comments on this clonotype: With a much larger clone just one base away, this may be a read error. The chain employs TRBV2 and TRBJ1-2; D is unclear. In germline, CDR1 is SNHLY, CDR2 FYNNEI. The CDR3 length is 14 residues. In DNA form, the CDR3 reads TGTGCCAGCAGTGAAGTAGGATCGAACTATGGCTACGCCTTC. Translation: CASSEVGSNYGYAF.

Many counts were recorded for this clonotype. For the CDR3, the DNA is TGCAGTGCTAGATTCGCGGGGGACAGCTCCTACAATGAGCAGTTCTTC. Amino acid sequence: CSARFAGDSSYNEQFF. This chain connects TRBV20-1 to TRBJ2-1, with D perhaps being TRBD1 or TRBD2 (7 bases each). V lost 2 bases and J 0 bases, leaving 14 bases between the germline ends. The germline V gene has CDR1 DFQATT and CDR2 SNEGSKA (reference sequence). This CDR3 contains 16 residues.

At least ten counts were recorded for this clonotype. V and J are TRBV28 and TRBJ1-1, with D perhaps TRBD1 (6 bases). V shed 1 base and J shed 4 bases, with 19 bases lying between them. This CDR3 has 17 amino acids. Germline CDR1 is MDHEN and CDR2 is SYDVKM. The CDR3: CASSLYRTGISATEAFF. The CDR3 DNA follows: TGTGCCAGCAGTTTATACCGAACAGGGATCTCTGCCACTGAAGCTTTCTTT.

In its sample, this clonotype was seen once. The DNA for the CDR3 is TGCGCCAGCAGCCAAGGCAGGACGGGCTACACCTTC. Protein product: CASSQGRTGYTF. The chain is built from TRBV4-1 and TRBJ1-2; D remains unclear. V was trimmed by 1 base and J by 8 bases, leaving 8 bases between them. Germline V gives CDR1 MGHRA, CDR2 YSYEKL. The CDR3 is 12 amino acids.

The J gene is TRBJ2-1, the V gene TRBV5-1; 10 positions agree with TRBD1. Germline V lookup: CDR1 SGHRS, CDR2 YFSETQ. The CDR3 is made up of 15 amino acids. Trimming cost V 1 base and J 6 bases; bases outside gene matches: 4. CDR3 nucleotides: TGCGCCAGCAGCTTGCGGACAGGGGGTATCAATGAGCAGTTCTTC. Its translation: CASSLRTGGINEQFF.

This clonotype was seen at least ten times. This chain joins TRBV5-1 and TRBJ1-1; the D gene is possibly TRBD1 (5 bases). The CDR3 is made up of 14 amino acids. V was pared by 2 bases and J by 0 bases, with 8 bases between. Germline lookup yields CDR1 SGHRS and CDR2 YFSETQ. The CDR3 region is CASSFRGVNTEAFF. The CDR3 DNA reads as TGCGCCAGCAGCTTCCGGGGGGTGAACACTGAAGCTTTCTTT. Using reference TRBV5-1 and TRBJ1-1 for the parts outside the CDR3, the full variable domain is KAGVTQTPRYLIKTRGQQVTLSCSPISGHRSVSWYQQTPGQGLQFLFEYFSETQRNKGNFPGRFSGRQFSNSRSEMNVSTLELGDSALYLCASSFRGVNTEAFFGQGTRLTVV.

The rearrangement uses TRBV5-4 and TRBJ2-1; tentative D call: TRBD2 (6 bases). CDR1 and CDR2 (germline): SGHNT, YYREEE (reference sequence). Trimming removed 2 bases at V and 0 bases at J, with 9 bases between. CDR3 length: 15 residues. The CDR3 region has the DNA TGTGCCAGCAGCTTTGGGGACTGCTCCTACAATGAGCAGTTCTTC. Translation: CASSFGDCSYNEQFF.

Turning to this clonotype: One junction end disagrees with the germline gene, perhaps due to a read error. The V gene is TRBV6-1, the J gene TRBJ2-7, with 8 positions matching TRBD1. CDR3 length: 15 residues. Per the germline V gene, CDR1 is MNHNS and CDR2 is SASEGT. The CDR3 coding sequence is TGTGCCAGCGGTGAATCGGCCAGGGGGCCCTACGAGCAGTACTTC. It encodes CASGESARGPYEQYF.

At least ten counts were recorded for this clonotype. The chain links TRBV9 to TRBJ1-2; D gene ambiguous. CDR3 length: 15 amino acids. With 0 bases removed from V and 0 bases from J, the gap between germline ends came to 9 bases. Per the germline V gene, CDR1 is SGDLS and CDR2 is YYNGEE. CDR3: CASSVGWVANYGYTF. CDR3 coding DNA: TGTGCCAGCAGCGTAGGATGGGTAGCTAACTATGGCTACACCTTC. Drawing the rest from reference TRBV9 and TRBJ1-2, the complete variable domain is DSGVTQTPKHLITATGQRVTLRCSPRSGDLSVYWYQQSLDQGLQFLIQYYNGEERAKGNILERFSAQQFPDLHSELNLSSLELGDSALYFCASSVGWVANYGYTFGSGTRLTVV.

There are a few counts of this clonotype. J is TRBJ2-7 and V is TRBV27; a possible D gene is TRBD2 (5 bases). The CDR3 has 14 residues. With 5 bases removed from V and 3 bases from J, the gap between germline ends came to 14 bases. CDR1 is MNHEY, CDR2 SMNVEV, per germline (reference sequence). CDR3 sequence (DNA): TGTGCCAGCAGTGTGGACGGGGTTTTCTACGAGCAGTACTTC. Translation: CASSVDGVFYEQYF.

This clonotype was counted at least ten times. CDR3 in DNA: TGTGCCAGCTTAGCCCGGGACAGGGGAAACTATGGCTACACCTTC. Translating it yields CASLARDRGNYGYTF. The chain carries TRBV6-1 and TRBJ1-2, with 10 bases lining up with TRBD1. CDR1 and CDR2 (germline): MNHNS, SASEGT. This CDR3 contains 15 residues. V lost 8 bases to trimming and J lost 2 bases; unmatched junction nucleotides: 8.

This clonotype was recorded many times. This chain connects TRBV5-5 to TRBJ2-7, with a tentative D call TRBD1 (6 bases). This CDR3 contains 15 residues. Trimming left V 2 bases short and J 0 bases short, with 12 bases between. Germline V gives CDR1 SGHKS, CDR2 YYEKEE (reference sequence). CDR3 nucleotides: TGTGCCAGCAGCTTAACGGGACACAGCTCCTACGAGCAGTACTTC. This sequence encodes CASSLTGHSSYEQYF.

V is TRBV29-1 and J is TRBJ2-7, with TRBD2 matching 7 bases. The CDR3 runs 13 residues. Per the germline V gene, CDR1 is SQVTM and CDR2 is ANQGSEA. V trimming: 4 bases; J trimming: 3 bases; junction bases outside the gene matches: 6. The CDR3 nucleotides read TGCAGCGTTGCTCTGACTAGCTTCTACGAGCAGTACTTC. This translates into CSVALTSFYEQYF.